One sample yielded the 10 T cell receptor beta chains listed below, sequenced in a study of control samples from healthy donors and cancer patients (TCRdb year 2020). The library relied on the immunoSEQ multiplex PCR assay. Sourced from immuneACCESS, this table was stored by TCRdb with only in-frame sequences that have V and J called. A share of the clones is absent; for the studies checked, an unresolved V gene accounts for under half, and the remainder has no known explanation. The sample table records 150,000 to 200,000 clones; about 90% of these occur just once. The ten largest clones capture about 1.4% of the sample. The sample comprised blood. Receptor source: a woman in her 50s in good health.

V and J are TRBV7-2 and TRBJ2-7, with D possibly TRBD2 on 6 matching bases. Germline CDR1 is SGHTA and CDR2 is FQGNSA. CDR3 length: 14 amino acids. V lost 4 bases and J 8 bases, leaving 18 bases between the germline ends. Here the CDR3 DNA reads TGTGCCAGCAGCTCCACCCTCGGGGGAAGGAAGCAGTACTTC. Protein product: CASSSTLGGRKQYF.

The chain has TRBV5-1 and TRBJ2-7, with D perhaps matching TRBD1 or TRBD2 (5 bases each). Trimming cost V 0 bases and J 2 bases, with 18 bases left between them. Germline lookup yields CDR1 SGHRS and CDR2 YFSETQ. CDR3 length: 17 amino acids. The DNA for the CDR3 is TGCGCCAGCAGCTTGGAAGGCGGGCATCTAGGGGCCTACGAGCAGTACTTC. This sequence encodes CASSLEGGHLGAYEQYF.

The DNA of the CDR3 is TGTGCCAGCAGTCCTTCAATCGAGGCTTTCCAGTACTTC. It is translated as CASSPSIEAFQYF. The rearrangement links TRBV12-3 or TRBV12-4 to TRBJ2-7; D is unresolved. V was pared by 5 bases and J by 10 bases, with 18 bases between. The CDR3 totals 13 residues.

The chain uses TRBV11-3 and TRBJ1-6, with D unclear. The CDR3 extends over 13 amino acids. Germline V lookup: CDR1 SGHNT, CDR2 YENEEA. V lost 0 bases, J lost 9 bases, and 6 bases lay in between. The CDR3 sequence is CASSLDDGSPLHF. CDR3 coding DNA: TGTGCCAGCAGCTTAGATGACGGTTCACCCCTCCACTTT.

This chain links TRBV19 with TRBJ1-2, with D possibly matching TRBD1 (5 bases). Looked up from germline, CDR1 is LNHDA and CDR2 is SQIVND (reference sequence). CDR3 length equals 14 residues. V was trimmed by 9 bases and J by 9 bases, leaving 23 bases between them. The CDR3 DNA follows: TGTGCCAGCAAGATCGCGGGACCGCTTTCGAGCTACACCTTC. Its protein product is CASKIAGPLSSYTF.

The chain is built from TRBV28 and TRBJ1-2, with D possibly being TRBD1 (6 bases). The V end lost 7 bases, the J end lost 12 bases, and 15 bases lay between the germline ends. The CDR3 is made up of 11 amino acids. Germline V gives CDR1 MDHEN, CDR2 SYDVKM. CDR3 in DNA: TGTGCCAGCACCTGGGCCGGGGGCCACACCTTC. It specifies CASTWAGGHTF.

This chain links TRBV4-2 with TRBJ2-3; D is undetermined. The V and J ends lost 3 bases and 4 bases respectively, with 14 bases between them. CDR3 length: 15 amino acids. Looked up from germline, CDR1 is LGHNA and CDR2 is YNFKEQ. The CDR3 protein is CASSQVATRSDTQYF. The CDR3 DNA sequence: TGTGCCAGCAGCCAGGTGGCCACAAGATCAGATACGCAGTATTTT.

This CDR3 reads CASSPGLAGGTQETQYF. The CDR3 bases are TGCGCCAGCAGCCCGGGACTAGCGGGGGGAACCCAAGAGACCCAGTACTTC. This chain connects TRBV5-1 to TRBJ2-5; 15 bases are a match to TRBD2. The CDR3 has 17 amino acids. Per the germline V gene, CDR1 is SGHRS and CDR2 is YFSETQ. Trimming at V came to 4 bases and at J to 1 base, leaving 5 bases not matched to a gene.

The chain uses TRBV20-1 and TRBJ2-1, with 9 bases aligning to TRBD1. V lost 3 bases and J lost 4; bases outside the gene matches: 7. Germline V gene lookup returns CDR1 DFQATT and CDR2 SNEGSKA (reference sequence). The CDR3 extends over 15 amino acids. The DNA for the CDR3 is TGCAGTGCTAGTCCCCGGGACAGGGCTTACAATGAGCAGTTCTTC. Encoded protein: CSASPRDRAYNEQFF.

The chain uses TRBV6-5 and TRBJ2-1, with no clear D. V was clipped by 4 bases and J by 4 bases, with 14 bases between them. Germline values: CDR1 MNHEY, CDR2 SVGAGI. CDR3 length: 15 residues. CDR3 loop: CASSFRRPEYNEQFF. As DNA, the CDR3 is TGTGCCAGCAGTTTTAGAAGGCCAGAGTACAATGAGCAGTTCTTC.